A single sample gave rise to the 24 T cell receptor beta chains below, sequenced in a study of cytomegalovirus exposure and HLA in healthy donors. The PCR made use of 60 Vbeta and 13 Jbeta primers. The repertoire was sequenced with immunoSEQ multiplex PCR; TCRdb's copy has only in-frame clones and lacks some. The table counts about 160,000 clones; 1.3% lies in the top ten. Sequenced: PBMCs. These receptors were obtained from a woman between 55 and 75 years old in good health and CMV-seronegative.

The chain recombines TRBV7-2 with TRBJ1-1; D gene unclear. The CDR3 sequence is 12 residues long. Germline V gene data show CDR1 as SGHTA and CDR2 as FQGNSA. Trimming shortened V by 5 bases and J by 5 bases, and 9 bases separated the two germline ends. The CDR3 reads CASSTTRTEAFF. The DNA for the CDR3 is TGTGCCAGCAGCACGACACGTACTGAAGCTTTCTTT.

V is TRBV29-1 and J is TRBJ2-3; perhaps TRBD2 as D (6 bases). This CDR3 is 17 amino acids long. The germline V and J ends were trimmed by 3 bases and 0 bases, with 19 bases remaining between them. CDR1 SQVTM and CDR2 ANQGSEA come from the germline V gene. In nucleotides, the CDR3 is TGCAGCGTTGATGCGGGGTCATTAATTGCTAGCACAGATACGCAGTATTTT. It is translated as CSVDAGSLIASTDTQYF.

The V and J genes are TRBV7-2 and TRBJ2-2; 9 positions match TRBD2. Germline V lookup: CDR1 SGHTA, CDR2 FQGNSA. Trimming at V came to 5 bases and at J to 5 bases, leaving 6 bases not matched to a gene. This CDR3 is built from 15 residues. The CDR3 protein is CASSAGGRRTGELFF. CDR3 coding DNA: TGTGCCAGCAGCGCGGGGGGGCGAAGGACCGGGGAGCTGTTTTTT.

The chain joins TRBV19 to TRBJ1-1; D uncertain. V lost 3 bases, J lost 8 bases, and 16 bases lay in between. Germline V lookup: CDR1 LNHDA, CDR2 SQIVND (reference sequence). The CDR3 runs to 14 residues. CDR3 residues: CASSMREEAAEAFF. The CDR3, as DNA: TGTGCCAGTAGTATGCGCGAGGAGGCTGCGGAAGCTTTCTTT.

The chain joins TRBV2 to TRBJ2-3; 7 bases are shared with TRBD1. Trimming took 9 bases from V and 1 from J; bases not matched to a gene: 7. Looked up from germline, CDR1 is SNHLY and CDR2 is FYNNEI. The CDR3 consists of 14 residues. CDR3 residues: CASQDRTRTDTQYF. CDR3 bases: TGTGCCAGTCAGGACAGGACTCGCACAGATACGCAGTATTTT. The entire variable domain, with the rest obtained from reference TRBV2 and TRBJ2-3, is as follows: EPEVTQTPSHQVTQMGQEVILRCVPISNHLYFYWYRQILGQKVEFLVSFYNNEISEKSEIFDDQFSVERPDGSNFTLKIRSTKLEDSAMYFCASQDRTRTDTQYFGPGTRLTVL.

This rearrangement joins TRBV2 to TRBJ1-5; D is uncertain. Trimming took off 7 bases at V and 8 bases at J, with 15 bases between the two ends. The V gene's germline CDR1 is SNHLY and CDR2 FYNNEI. The length of the CDR3 is 13 residues. This CDR3 is CASTMTNREPQHF. DNA of the CDR3: TGTGCCAGCACCATGACCAACAGAGAGCCCCAGCATTTT.

The chain combines TRBV6-6 with TRBJ2-7; 8 bases are a match to TRBD1. The germline CDR1 and CDR2 sequences are MNHNY and SVGAGI (reference sequence). V gave up 2 bases and J gave up 6 bases; unmatched junction bases: 12. The CDR3 has 16 residues. The chain's CDR3 is CASSYGNPGTGSEQYF. The CDR3 DNA follows: TGTGCCAGCAGTTACGGAAACCCCGGGACAGGTAGCGAGCAGTACTTC.

This chain connects TRBV27 to TRBJ1-2, with D possibly being TRBD1 (6 bases). The CDR3 is 13 amino acids. Germline V gene data show CDR1 as MNHEY and CDR2 as SMNVEV (reference sequence). Trimming pared 11 bases from V and 5 bases from J, leaving 18 bases between. This CDR3 is CAAGGGLTYGYTF. The CDR3 bases are TGTGCCGCCGGGGGGGGGCTTACGTATGGCTACACCTTC.

V and J are TRBV5-4 and TRBJ2-3; TRBD2 matches 11 bases. Per germline, CDR1 SGHNT and CDR2 YYREEE (reference sequence). J lost 0 bases, V lost 7 bases, and 7 bases had no gene match. CDR3 length equals 16 residues. The CDR3 nucleotides read TGTGCCAGCCAAGCAAGGACTAGCGGGAGCACAGATACGCAGTATTTT. Translated, it gives CASQARTSGSTDTQYF.

V gene TRBV12-5 combines with J gene TRBJ1-3; TRBD1 matches 8 bases. CDR1 is LGHNT and CDR2 is FRNRAP in the germline V gene. With V trimmed by 1 base and J by 2 bases, 4 bases remained unmatched. This CDR3 contains 16 residues. CDR3 sequence (DNA): TGTGCTAGTGGTTTGGGCCAGGACAGGGCTGGAAACACCATATATTTT. Its protein product is CASGLGQDRAGNTIYF.

The V and J genes are TRBV5-1 and TRBJ2-1, with TRBD1 matching over 10 bases. The germline CDR1 and CDR2 sequences are SGHRS and YFSETQ. V was clipped by 9 bases and J by 9 bases; unmatched bases: 9. The CDR3 loop spans 13 amino acids. In nucleotides, the CDR3 is TGCGCCACTAAAAGGGACAGGGGTAGTGAGCAGTTCTTC. Translating gives CATKRDRGSEQFF. Together with reference TRBV5-1 and TRBJ2-1, the CDR3 gives the full variable domain: KAGVTQTPRYLIKTRGQQVTLSCSPISGHRSVSWYQQTPGQGLQFLFEYFSETQRNKGNFPGRFSGRQFSNSRSEMNVSTLELGDSALYLCATKRDRGSEQFFGPGTRLTVL.

The gene calls are TRBV5-1 and TRBJ1-2; D unresolved. From germline, CDR1 is SGHRS and CDR2 YFSETQ. Trimming pared 3 bases from V and 3 bases from J, leaving 9 bases between. This CDR3 contains 13 residues. The CDR3 bases are TGCGCCAGCAGCTACGACACATACTATGGCTACACCTTC. The encoded protein is CASSYDTYYGYTF.

The CDR3 nucleotides are TGTGCCAGCAGCGTAGCCGCGGGTCCCTACGAGCAGTACTTC. Its protein is CASSVAAGPYEQYF. This sequence joins TRBV9 and TRBJ2-7, with a weak D call TRBD2 (5 bases). Germline V CDR1 and CDR2: SGDLS, YYNGEE. The V and J ends lost 0 bases and 2 bases respectively, with 9 bases between them. The CDR3 has 14 residues.

This chain connects TRBV11-2 to TRBJ1-1; D is unresolved. Germline loops: CDR1 SGHAT, CDR2 FQNNGV. The CDR3 has 14 residues. Deletions cut 6 bases from V and 2 bases from J, with 13 bases between. The CDR3 region has the DNA TGTGCCAGCAGTCCCCGACTCGGTAACACTGAAGCTTTCTTT. Translating gives CASSPRLGNTEAFF.

J is TRBJ1-2 and V is TRBV6-4, with no clear D. The germline V gene encodes CDR1 MRHNA and CDR2 SNTAGT. The CDR3 has 12 residues. V shed 2 bases and J shed 8 bases, with 9 bases lying between them. As DNA, the CDR3 is TGTGCCAGCAGTGACCCGCGGAGAGGCTACACCTTC. It is translated as CASSDPRRGYTF.

The chain is built from TRBV10-3 and TRBJ1-1; 9 bases match TRBD1. Looked up from germline, CDR1 is ENHRY and CDR2 is SYGVKD. The CDR3 is made up of 14 amino acids. The junction had 5 bases not matched to a gene; V was cut back by 5 bases and J by 4 bases. CDR3 amino acids: CAISKQGALTEAFF. The DNA of the CDR3 is TGTGCCATCAGTAAACAGGGGGCCCTCACTGAAGCTTTCTTT.

The rearrangement links TRBV5-1 to TRBJ2-7, with D maybe TRBD2 (6 bases). The germline CDR1 and CDR2 sequences are SGHRS and YFSETQ. The CDR3 runs to 13 residues. V was cut by 2 bases and J by 5 bases, with 11 bases left in between. The CDR3 loop is CASSLGGVDEQYF. In nucleotides, the CDR3 is TGCGCCAGCAGCTTAGGAGGGGTCGACGAGCAGTACTTC.

The chain links TRBV5-1 to TRBJ2-7; 7 bases agree with TRBD2. This CDR3 has 14 residues. Looked up from germline, CDR1 is SGHRS and CDR2 is YFSETQ. V lost 6 bases and J lost 2; bases outside the gene matches: 8. The CDR3 region is CASNPGGTAYEQYF. In nucleotides, the CDR3 is TGCGCCAGCAACCCCGGGGGGACTGCCTACGAGCAGTACTTC.

The chain combines TRBV4-2 with TRBJ2-1; TRBD2 matches 10 bases. The length of the CDR3 is 14 residues. CDR1 and CDR2 (germline): LGHNA, YNFKEQ. The V and J ends lost 5 bases and 9 bases, in that order; junction bases with no gene match: 7. CDR3 sequence reads: CASSSSGSGVEQFF. CDR3 coding DNA: TGTGCCAGCAGCTCTAGCGGGAGTGGTGTTGAGCAGTTCTTC.

The V call is TRBV10-3, the J call TRBJ1-2; 11 nucleotides agree with TRBD1. V gave up 10 bases and J gave up 7 bases; unmatched junction bases: 11. Germline CDR1 ENHRY, CDR2 SYGVKD. The CDR3 contains 14 residues. The CDR3 loop is CATLLAGQGGGYTF. The DNA of the CDR3 is TGTGCCACACTACTTGCGGGACAGGGGGGTGGCTACACCTTC.

The chain has TRBV25-1 and TRBJ2-1; TRBD1 might be the D (5 bases). V lost 3 bases, J lost 0 bases, and 9 bases lay in between. This CDR3 contains 15 residues. Germline-derived CDR1 and CDR2 are MGHDK and SYGVNS. CDR3 nucleotides: TGTGCCAGCAGTGACTACAGGAGCTCCTACAATGAGCAGTTCTTC. This sequence encodes CASSDYRSSYNEQFF.

The V call is TRBV5-8, the J call TRBJ2-7; TRBD2 agrees at 8 bases. Germline V lookup: CDR1 SGHTS, CDR2 YDEGEE. Trimming removed 0 bases from V and 2 bases from J; junction bases left unmatched: 4. The CDR3 contains 15 residues. In DNA form, the CDR3 reads TGTGCCAGCAGCTTGGTTGCGGGGGGTGCCTACGAGCAGTACTTC. It codes for CASSLVAGGAYEQYF. Complete variable domain (other parts from reference TRBV5-8 and TRBJ2-7): EAGVTQSPTHLIKTRGQQATLRCSPISGHTSVYWYQQALGLGLQFLLWYDEGEERNRGNFPPRFSGRQFPNYSSELNVNALELEDSALYLCASSLVAGGAYEQYFGPGTRLTVT.

This chain uses TRBV6-1 with TRBJ1-5; D may be TRBD1 (5 bases). With 3 bases removed from V and 9 bases from J, the gap between germline ends came to 15 bases. The CDR3 loop spans 14 amino acids. Germline assignment: CDR1 MNHNS and CDR2 SASEGT. The CDR3 sequence: CASSDRGEFRPQHF. The CDR3 DNA follows: TGTGCCAGCAGTGACCGGGGGGAGTTTCGGCCCCAGCATTTT.

J is TRBJ2-2 and V is TRBV29-1; tentative D call: TRBD1 (6 bases). Per the germline V gene, CDR1 is SQVTM and CDR2 is ANQGSEA. Trimming removed 4 bases at V and 5 bases at J, with 14 bases between. This CDR3 has 14 residues. The CDR3 loop reads CSVGKGVGTGELFF. The CDR3 nucleotides are TGCAGCGTTGGAAAGGGGGTGGGGACCGGGGAGCTGTTTTTT.